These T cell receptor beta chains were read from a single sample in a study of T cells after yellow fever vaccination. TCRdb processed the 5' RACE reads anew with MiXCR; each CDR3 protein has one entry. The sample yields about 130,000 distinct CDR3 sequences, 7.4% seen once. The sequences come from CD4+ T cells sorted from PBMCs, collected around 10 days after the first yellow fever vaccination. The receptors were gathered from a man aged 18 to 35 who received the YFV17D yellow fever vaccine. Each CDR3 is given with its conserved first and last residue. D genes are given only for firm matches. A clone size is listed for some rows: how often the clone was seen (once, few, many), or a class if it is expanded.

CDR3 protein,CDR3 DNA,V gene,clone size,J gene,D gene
CASSLAGRGEPQHF,TGCGCCAGCAGCTTGGCCGGCAGGGGTGAGCCCCAGCATTTT,TRBV5-1,many,TRBJ1-5,-
CASSPRTGGHSGNTIYF,TGCGCCAGCAGCCCACGGACAGGGGGACACTCTGGAAACACCATATATTTT,TRBV4-1,many,TRBJ1-3,TRBD1
CASSPRRGLETQYF,TGTGCCAGCAGCCCTCGGCGGGGATTGGAGACCCAGTACTTC,TRBV7-2,many,TRBJ2-5,-
CASTLEEPIGLYSNQPQHF,TGCGCCAGCACCTTAGAAGAGCCGATTGGCTTATATAGCAATCAGCCCCAGCATTTT,TRBV4-1,many,TRBJ1-5,-
CASSPNSSGDTQYF,TGTGCCAGCTCACCAAATTCGTCGGGAGATACGCAGTATTTT,TRBV18,-,TRBJ2-3,-
CASSQAGDSYNEQFF,TGCGCCAGCAGCCAAGCTGGGGACTCCTACAATGAGCAGTTCTTC,TRBV4-3,many,TRBJ2-1,-
CASGNRDSYEQYF,TGTGCCAGCGGAAATCGGGACAGCTACGAGCAGTACTTC,TRBV6-2/TRBV6-3,many,TRBJ2-7,TRBD1
CASSIGAGGPSANEQFF,TGTGCCAGTAGTATTGGCGCGGGGGGGCCGTCGGCCAATGAGCAGTTCTTC,TRBV19,few,TRBJ2-1,TRBD2
CASSTGSGANVLTF,TGTGCCAGCAGCACAGGCTCTGGGGCCAACGTCCTGACTTTC,TRBV7-2,many,TRBJ2-6,-
CASSYTGSYSPLHF,TGTGCCAGCAGTTACACGGGAAGTTATTCACCCCTCCACTTT,TRBV6-5,many,TRBJ1-6,-
CASSLRGVYEQYF,TGTGCCAGCAGTTTACGGGGAGTCTACGAGCAGTACTTC,TRBV12-3/TRBV12-4,many,TRBJ2-7,-
CASSLDAYNEQFF,TGCGCCAGCAGCTTGGACGCCTACAATGAGCAGTTCTTC,TRBV5-1,many,TRBJ2-1,-
CASGVNNQPQHF,TGTGCCAGCGGTGTCAACAATCAGCCCCAGCATTTT,TRBV7-9,many,TRBJ1-5,-
CASSYRTERSDTQYF,TGCGCCAGCAGCTACCGGACAGAGAGGTCAGATACGCAGTATTTT,TRBV5-1,many,TRBJ2-3,-
CASSTLLAGDSETQYF,TGTGCCAGCAGCACGCTACTAGCGGGGGATTCGGAGACCCAGTACTTC,TRBV13,many,TRBJ2-5,TRBD2
CASSQERDHNSPLHF,TGTGCCAGCAGCCAAGAAAGGGACCATAATTCACCCCTCCACTTT,TRBV4-2,many,TRBJ1-6,-
CASSLSQSYGYTF,TGTGCCAGCAGCTTGTCCCAGAGCTATGGCTACACCTTC,TRBV5-4,-,TRBJ1-2,-
CASSITGTEDNEQFF,TGTGCCAGCAGCATCACCGGGACGGAGGACAATGAGCAGTTCTTC,TRBV5-5,many,TRBJ2-1,-
CASSSLDSNQPQHF,TGTGCCAGCAGCTCCCTCGATAGCAATCAGCCCCAGCATTTT,TRBV7-4,many,TRBJ1-5,-
CASSENTDTQYF,TGTGCCAGCAGTGAGAACACAGATACGCAGTATTTT,TRBV27,many,TRBJ2-3,-
CASSAGTDNTEAFF,TGTGCCAGCTCAGCCGGGACAGATAACACTGAAGCTTTCTTT,TRBV18,many,TRBJ1-1,TRBD1
CSVEERRRATDTQYF,TGCAGCGTTGAAGAAAGGAGGAGAGCTACAGATACGCAGTATTTT,TRBV29-1,many,TRBJ2-3,-
CSAREQLACPIF,TGCAGTGCTAGAGAGCAACTAGCCTGCCCCATCTTC,TRBV20-1,many,TRBJ2-1,-
CAWSGDRGTDTQYF,TGTGCCTGGAGTGGGGACAGGGGCACAGATACGCAGTATTTT,TRBV30,few,TRBJ2-3,TRBD1
CASSTRRSGNTIYF,TGTGCCAGCAGCACCCGGAGGTCTGGAAACACCATATATTTT,TRBV7-2,many,TRBJ1-3,-
CASSLVYSGVIRVQYF,TGTGCCAGCAGCTTAGTTTACAGCGGGGTAATTAGAGTGCAGTATTTT,TRBV7-3,many,TRBJ2-3,TRBD2
CASSEHRGPTDTQYF,TGTGCCAGCAGTGAACACAGGGGGCCTACAGATACGCAGTATTTT,TRBV25-1,-,TRBJ2-3,TRBD1
CASSEFRNTEAFF,TGTGCCAGCAGTGAATTTAGGAACACTGAAGCTTTCTTT,TRBV2,many,TRBJ1-1,-
CSASRWGAAKNIQYF,TGCAGTGCTAGTAGGTGGGGGGCTGCCAAAAACATTCAGTACTTC,TRBV20-1,many,TRBJ2-4,-
CASSWMDSSGAEQYF,TGCGCCAGCAGCTGGATGGACTCCTCGGGAGCCGAGCAGTACTTC,TRBV5-1,many,TRBJ2-7,-
CASSLQEVMDIQYF,TGTGCCAGCAGCTTACAGGAGGTTATGGACATTCAGTACTTC,TRBV11-2,many,TRBJ2-4,-
CATSVLGYGYTF,TGTGCCACCAGTGTTCTTGGGTACGGCTACACCTTC,TRBV24-1,many,TRBJ1-2,-
CASSSERGGLRETQYF,TGTGCCAGCAGCTCGGAGCGGGGGGGCCTCCGAGAGACCCAGTACTTC,TRBV7-8,many,TRBJ2-5,TRBD2
CASSLARGLAGGRGTGELFF,TGTGCCAGCAGCTTAGCGCGTGGACTAGCGGGGGGCCGAGGCACCGGGGAGCTGTTTTTT,TRBV11-1,many,TRBJ2-2,TRBD2
CASSGPGLAGGETQYF,TGTGCCAGCAGCGGACCGGGACTAGCGGGGGGTGAGACCCAGTACTTC,TRBV7-6,-,TRBJ2-5,TRBD2
CASSLIVPFFQETQYF,TGTGCCAGCAGCTTAATAGTGCCGTTTTTCCAAGAGACCCAGTACTTC,TRBV7-2,many,TRBJ2-5,-
CASSPLAGTGYQPQHF,TGCGCCAGCAGCCCGCTGGCCGGGACAGGGTATCAGCCCCAGCATTTT,TRBV5-1,-,TRBJ1-5,TRBD1
CAFGRLNFAEAFF,TGTGCCTTCGGACGATTAAATTTCGCTGAAGCTTTCTTT,TRBV12-3/TRBV12-4,-,TRBJ1-1,-
CASRKQGANTIYF,TGTGCCAGCAGAAAACAGGGGGCGAACACCATATATTTT,TRBV12-3/TRBV12-4,many,TRBJ1-3,TRBD1
CASSLGRIAPETQYF,TGTGCCAGCAGCTTGGGGCGTATCGCGCCAGAGACCCAGTACTTC,TRBV5-4,-,TRBJ2-5,-
CASSSRGSRETQYF,TGCGCCAGCAGCTCCCGGGGCAGCAGAGAGACCCAGTACTTC,TRBV5-1,few,TRBJ2-5,-
CSARGLAEYNEQFF,TGCAGTGCTAGAGGACTAGCGGAATACAATGAGCAGTTCTTC,TRBV20-1,many,TRBJ2-1,TRBD2
CAISESVRSPSGANVLTF,TGTGCCATCAGTGAGTCGGTCAGGTCCCCCTCTGGGGCCAACGTCCTGACTTTC,TRBV10-3,many,TRBJ2-6,-
CSVEVQGGTEAFF,TGCAGCGTTGAGGTGCAGGGGGGAACTGAAGCTTTCTTT,TRBV29-1,many,TRBJ1-1,TRBD1
CASGLAGSTDTQYF,TGTGCCAGCGGGTTAGCGGGGAGCACAGATACGCAGTATTTT,TRBV5-6,many,TRBJ2-3,TRBD2
CSARDAGPDEQYF,TGCAGTGCTAGAGACGCGGGGCCCGACGAGCAGTACTTC,TRBV20-1,many,TRBJ2-7,-
CASSQDRGEETQYF,TGCGCCAGCAGCCAAGATCGGGGCGAAGAGACCCAGTACTTC,TRBV4-1,many,TRBJ2-5,-
CASSSGAGGQDTQYF,TGCGCCAGCAGTTCCGGGGCGGGGGGGCAGGATACGCAGTATTTT,TRBV5-1,many,TRBJ2-3,TRBD2
CASYRHSPTDTQYF,TGCGCCAGCTACCGACACAGCCCCACAGATACGCAGTATTTT,TRBV5-1,few,TRBJ2-3,-
CASSVGLGQGRPGELFF,TGTGCCAGCAGCGTAGGTCTCGGACAGGGGAGGCCCGGGGAGCTGTTTTTT,TRBV9,-,TRBJ2-2,TRBD1
CASSLRGARVGNTIYF,TGTGCCAGCAGTTTAAGGGGGGCACGGGTTGGAAACACCATATATTTT,TRBV12-3/TRBV12-4,many,TRBJ1-3,-
CAISALDVAGELFF,TGTGCCATCAGTGCCCTAGATGTAGCCGGGGAGCTGTTTTTT,TRBV10-3,few,TRBJ2-2,-
CASSLAGKQETQYF,TGTGCTAGCAGCTTAGCGGGGAAGCAAGAGACCCAGTACTTC,TRBV7-7,many,TRBJ2-5,TRBD2
CASSYGRTTEAFF,TGTGCCAGCAGTTATGGGCGGACGACTGAAGCTTTCTTT,TRBV6-2/TRBV6-3,many,TRBJ1-1,-
CASSLMAGGSYNEQFF,TGTGCCAGCAGCTTAATGGCGGGGGGCTCCTACAATGAGCAGTTCTTC,TRBV7-3,many,TRBJ2-1,TRBD2